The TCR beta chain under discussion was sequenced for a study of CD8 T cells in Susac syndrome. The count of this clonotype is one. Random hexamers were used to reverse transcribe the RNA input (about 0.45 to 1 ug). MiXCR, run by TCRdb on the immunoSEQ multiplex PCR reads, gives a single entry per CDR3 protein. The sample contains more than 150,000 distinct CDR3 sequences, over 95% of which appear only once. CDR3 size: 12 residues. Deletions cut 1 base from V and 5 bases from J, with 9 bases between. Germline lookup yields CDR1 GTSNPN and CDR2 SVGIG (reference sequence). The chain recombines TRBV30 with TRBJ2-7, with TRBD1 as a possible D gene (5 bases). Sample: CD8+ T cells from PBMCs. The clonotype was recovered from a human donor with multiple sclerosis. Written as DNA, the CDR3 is TGTGCCTGGAGTGCAGGGTTTCACGAGCAGTACTTC. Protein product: CAWSAGFHEQYF.